One T cell receptor (beta chain) is described in this entry. This CDR3 region has 19 residues. In germline, CDR1 is SGHDN, CDR2 FVKESK. V was trimmed by 1 base and J by 6 bases, leaving 26 bases between them. These data belong to a study of control samples from healthy donors and cancer patients. TCRdb's table, derived via immunoSEQ multiplex PCR, lists solely in-frame clones and lacks some. The sample lists around 100,000 clones, around 89% seen once, with approximately 7.8% in the top ten. The source material was blood. The gene calls are TRBV14 and TRBJ2-3; the D gene is possibly TRBD1 (7 bases). This sequence originates from a man younger than 40 in good health. The CDR3 loop is CASSQAEGWGVADRDTQYF. The DNA of the CDR3 is TGTGCCAGCAGCCAAGCAGAGGGGTGGGGGGTAGCGGACAGGGATACGCAGTATTTT.